The 7 T cell receptor beta chains in this list originate from one sample, sequenced in a study of T cell changes during pregnancy in multiple sclerosis. Here immunoSEQ multiplex PCR was the method, and the copy in TCRdb shows in-frame clones only, minus some. Found here are 50,000 or so clones, 92% of them singletons; the top ten hold around 0.5%. The sequences come from CD4+ T cells from peripheral blood mononuclear cells, collected after pregnancy. The receptors were sampled from a female donor with multiple sclerosis, enrolled in a pregnancy study.

The chain employs TRBV6-1 and TRBJ1-2, with TRBD1 identical over 9 bases. This CDR3 has 14 amino acids. Per germline, CDR1 MNHNS and CDR2 SASEGT. The V and J ends lost 5 bases and 7 bases, in that order; junction bases with no gene match: 8. In DNA, the CDR3 is TGTGCCAGCAGTAAACAGGGGGCGCTGGCTGGCTACACCTTC. This codes for CASSKQGALAGYTF.

The chain couples TRBV10-3 to TRBJ1-5, with D maybe TRBD1 (5 bases). V was trimmed by 0 bases and J by 3 bases, leaving 9 bases between them. The CDR3 extends over 15 amino acids. Germline CDR1 reads ENHRY; CDR2 reads SYGVKD. As DNA, the CDR3 is TGTGCCATCAGTGAGTCGAGCAGGGACAATCAGCCCCAGCATTTT. Amino acid sequence: CAISESSRDNQPQHF.

The chain carries TRBV18 and TRBJ2-7, with 14 bases matching TRBD2. The CDR3 has 23 residues. In germline, CDR1 is KGHSH, CDR2 LQKENI. Unmatched junction bases numbered 28, after V lost 4 bases and J lost 5 bases. The CDR3 DNA sequence: TGTGCCAGCTCACGCTCAATTCGTCCCGTGAACGGGACTAGCGGGAGAAGATTCCACGAGCAGTACTTC. Residues: CASSRSIRPVNGTSGRRFHEQYF.

The chain links TRBV10-3 to TRBJ1-1; D perhaps matches TRBD1 (5 bases). Per the germline V gene, CDR1 is ENHRY and CDR2 is SYGVKD. Trimming left V 3 bases short and J 4 bases short, with 9 bases between. The CDR3 has 13 residues. The chain's CDR3 is CAISDRQSTEAFF. The CDR3, as DNA: TGTGCCATCAGTGATAGACAGAGCACTGAAGCTTTCTTT.

This chain uses TRBV6-5 with TRBJ2-1; 7 nucleotides align to TRBD2. There are 15 residues in the CDR3. The V gene end was trimmed by 6 bases and the J gene end by 2 bases; junction bases not matched to a gene: 7. In germline, CDR1 is MNHEY, CDR2 SVGAGI. CDR3 in DNA: TGTGCCAGCAGACCCAGCGGGGCCCCCTACAATGAGCAGTTCTTC. The encoded protein is CASRPSGAPYNEQFF.

This chain uses TRBV19 with TRBJ1-5, with a tentative D call TRBD1 (5 bases). The V and J ends lost 5 bases and 9 bases respectively, with 11 bases between them. The CDR3 is 12 residues long. Germline V CDR1 and CDR2: LNHDA, SQIVND (reference sequence). This CDR3 is CASSHRQPPQHF. Written as DNA, the CDR3 is TGTGCCAGTAGTCACCGACAGCCGCCCCAGCATTTT.

J is TRBJ2-7 and V is TRBV19, with TRBD1 identical over 9 bases. V gave up 3 bases and J gave up 5 bases; unmatched junction bases: 8. Per the germline V gene, CDR1 is LNHDA and CDR2 is SQIVND (reference sequence). The CDR3 sequence is 15 residues long. The CDR3 nucleotides are TGTGCCAGTAGTATTTCCGGGACAGGGCGCGACGAGCAGTACTTC. It specifies CASSISGTGRDEQYF. The full variable domain, completed using reference TRBV19 and TRBJ2-7, is DGGITQSPKYLFRKEGQNVTLSCEQNLNHDAMYWYRQDPGQGLRLIYYSQIVNDFQKGDIAEGYSVSREKKESFPLTVTSAQKNPTAFYLCASSISGTGRDEQYFGPGTRLTVT.